A selection of T cell receptor beta chains follows, all from one sample in a study of blood T cell repertoires in COVID-19. Produced via immunoSEQ multiplex PCR; TCRdb's table is partial and in-frame only. The sample has 200,000 to 250,000 clones, less than 90% seen once; the top ten hold 15% to 20%. The sample consisted of peripheral blood. Every receptor here comes from a man aged 25 to 40 with active or convalescent COVID-19. CDR3s include the opening cysteine and the closing phenylalanine or tryptophan. Fields, in order: J gene, D gene, V gene, clone size, CDR3 protein, CDR3 DNA. D genes are given only for firm matches. Where a row states a size, it is once, few, many or the class of an expanded clone; other rows omit it.

TRBJ1-1	TRBD1	TRBV27	NA	CASSSRGKVTEAFF	TGTGCCAGCAGTTCCAGGGGGAAGGTAACTGAAGCTTTCTTT
TRBJ2-5	TRBD2	TRBV14	few	CASSNYRTSRAQYF	TGTGCCAGCAGTAACTATCGGACTAGCAGGGCCCAGTACTTC
TRBJ1-4	TRBD1	TRBV7-8	NA	CASSPGDRAINEKLFF	TGTGCCAGCAGCCCAGGGGACAGGGCCATTAATGAAAAACTGTTTTTT
TRBJ1-5	NA	TRBV4-1	NA	CASSGQTGNQPQHF	TGCGCCAGCAGCGGACAGACGGGCAATCAGCCCCAGCATTTT
TRBJ2-2	TRBD1	TRBV7-9	NA	CASSPPRGSVGELFF	TGTGCCAGCAGCCCACCCAGGGGGTCCGTCGGGGAGCTGTTTTTT
TRBJ1-6	NA	TRBV5-6	NA	CASSQDNSPLHF	TGTGCCAGCAGCCAGGATAATTCACCCCTCCACTTT
TRBJ2-7	TRBD1	TRBV6-5	NA	CASRPIGTGPYEQYF	TGTGCCAGCAGACCAATAGGGACAGGCCCCTACGAGCAGTACTTC
TRBJ1-1	NA	TRBV30	NA	CAWSVADVGVTEAFF	TGTGCCTGGAGTGTGGCTGACGTAGGGGTGACTGAAGCTTTCTTT
TRBJ2-7	TRBD1	TRBV30	NA	CAWSVPGTGLYEQYF	TGTGCCTGGAGTGTACCCGGGACAGGGCTTTACGAGCAGTACTTC
TRBJ2-3	NA	TRBV28	few	CASSPPLPGSTDTQYF	TGTGCCAGCAGTCCCCCTCTCCCGGGGAGCACAGATACGCAGTATTTT
TRBJ1-2	NA	TRBV5-1	once	CASSLASQGNYGYTF	TGCGCCAGCAGCTTGGCCAGTCAGGGTAACTATGGCTACACCTTC
TRBJ1-5	NA	TRBV12-3/TRBV12-4	once	CASSQDSQPQHF	TGTGCCAGCAGCCAGGACAGTCAGCCCCAGCATTTT